The clone carrying this T cell receptor beta chain was counted a few times. This sample is drawn from a study of blood T cell repertoires in COVID-19. Sequenced by immunoSEQ multiplex PCR; TCRdb stores in-frame clones only, minus some. The sample has about 140,000 clones; around 82% are singletons. CDR3 length: 17 residues. V gave up 2 bases and J gave up 7 bases; unmatched junction bases: 12. The V gene's germline CDR1 is LNHDA and CDR2 SQIVND (reference sequence). The sequenced sample consisted of peripheral blood. This rearrangement joins TRBV19 to TRBJ1-4; 8 nucleotides match TRBD1. The clonotype comes from a woman aged 55-70 years with acute or convalescent COVID-19. CDR3 DNA sequence: TGTGCCAGTAGTATAACGAGGACAGGGTGGGATGGTGAAAAACTGTTTTTT. As protein: CASSITRTGWDGEKLFF. Filled out from reference TRBV19 and TRBJ1-4, the complete variable domain reads DGGITQSPKYLFRKEGQNVTLSCEQNLNHDAMYWYRQDPGQGLRLIYYSQIVNDFQKGDIAEGYSVSREKKESFPLTVTSAQKNPTAFYLCASSITRTGWDGEKLFFGSGTQLSVL.